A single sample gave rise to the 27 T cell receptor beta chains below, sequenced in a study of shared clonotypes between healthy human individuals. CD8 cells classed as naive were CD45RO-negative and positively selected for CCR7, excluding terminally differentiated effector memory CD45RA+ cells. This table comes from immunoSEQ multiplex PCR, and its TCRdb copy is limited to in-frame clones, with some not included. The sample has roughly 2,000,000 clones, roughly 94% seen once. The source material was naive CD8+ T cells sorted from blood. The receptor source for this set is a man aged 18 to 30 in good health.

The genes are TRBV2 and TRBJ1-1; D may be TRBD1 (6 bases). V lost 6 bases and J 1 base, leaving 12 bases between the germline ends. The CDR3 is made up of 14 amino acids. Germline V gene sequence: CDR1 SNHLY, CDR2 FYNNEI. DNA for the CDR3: TGTGCCAGCAGGAAGGGGGGGGCGAACACTGAAGCTTTCTTT. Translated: CASRKGGANTEAFF.

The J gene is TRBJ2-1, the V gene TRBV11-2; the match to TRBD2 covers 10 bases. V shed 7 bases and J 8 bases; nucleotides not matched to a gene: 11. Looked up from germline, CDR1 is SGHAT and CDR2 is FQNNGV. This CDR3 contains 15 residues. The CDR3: CASKDLAGVFHEQFF. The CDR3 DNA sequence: TGTGCCAGCAAGGATCTAGCGGGAGTTTTCCATGAGCAGTTCTTC.

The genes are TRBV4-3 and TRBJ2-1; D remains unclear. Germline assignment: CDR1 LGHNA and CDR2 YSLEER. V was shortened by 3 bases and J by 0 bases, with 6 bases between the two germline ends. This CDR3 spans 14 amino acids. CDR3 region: CASSQVDSYNEQFF. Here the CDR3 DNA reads TGCGCCAGCAGCCAGGTCGACTCCTACAATGAGCAGTTCTTC.

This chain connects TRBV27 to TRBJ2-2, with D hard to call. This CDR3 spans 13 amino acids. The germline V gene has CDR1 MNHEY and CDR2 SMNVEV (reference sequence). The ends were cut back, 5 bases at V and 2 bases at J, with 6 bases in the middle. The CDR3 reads CASSRVNTGELFF. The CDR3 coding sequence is TGTGCCAGCAGTAGGGTTAACACCGGGGAGCTGTTTTTT.

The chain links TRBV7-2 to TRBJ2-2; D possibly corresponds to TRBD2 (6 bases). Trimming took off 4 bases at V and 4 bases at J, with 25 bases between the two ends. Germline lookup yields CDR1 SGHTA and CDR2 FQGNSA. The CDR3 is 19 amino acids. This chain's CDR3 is CASSSQNYSGAVTTGELFF. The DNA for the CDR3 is TGTGCCAGCAGCTCACAAAATTATAGCGGAGCGGTTACCACCGGGGAGCTGTTTTTT. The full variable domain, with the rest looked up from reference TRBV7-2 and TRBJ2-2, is GAGVSQSPSNKVTEKGKDVELRCDPISGHTALYWYRQSLGQGLEFLIYFQGNSAPDKSGLPSDRFSAERTGGSVSTLTIQRTQQEDSAVYLCASSSQNYSGAVTTGELFFGEGSRLTVL.

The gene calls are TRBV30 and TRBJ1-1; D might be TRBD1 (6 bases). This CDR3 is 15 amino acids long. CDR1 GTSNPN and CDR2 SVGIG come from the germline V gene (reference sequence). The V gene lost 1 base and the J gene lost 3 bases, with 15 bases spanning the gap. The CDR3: CAWSGATGWDTEAFF. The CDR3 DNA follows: TGTGCCTGGAGTGGGGCAACAGGGTGGGACACTGAAGCTTTCTTT.

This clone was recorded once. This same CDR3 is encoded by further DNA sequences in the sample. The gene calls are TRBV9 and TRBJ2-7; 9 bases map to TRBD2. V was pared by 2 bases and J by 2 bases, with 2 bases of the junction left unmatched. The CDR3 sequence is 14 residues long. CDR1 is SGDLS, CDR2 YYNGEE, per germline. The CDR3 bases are TGTGCCAGCAGCGTGGGGACTAGCCCCTACGAGCAGTACTTC. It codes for CASSVGTSPYEQYF.

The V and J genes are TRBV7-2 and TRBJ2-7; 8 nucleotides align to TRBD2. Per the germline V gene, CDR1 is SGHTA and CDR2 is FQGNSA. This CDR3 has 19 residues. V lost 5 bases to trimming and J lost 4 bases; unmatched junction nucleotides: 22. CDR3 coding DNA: TGTGCCAGCAGCCCCGGGGGGCCTAGCTTGGGCGGGAGGTGGTACGAGCAGTACTTC. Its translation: CASSPGGPSLGGRWYEQYF.

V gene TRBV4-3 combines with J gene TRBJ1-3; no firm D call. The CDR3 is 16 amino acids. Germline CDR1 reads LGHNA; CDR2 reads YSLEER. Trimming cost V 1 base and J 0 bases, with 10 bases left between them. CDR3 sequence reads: CASSQVAEGSGNTIYF. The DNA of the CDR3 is TGCGCCAGCAGCCAAGTGGCCGAGGGCTCTGGAAACACCATATATTTT.

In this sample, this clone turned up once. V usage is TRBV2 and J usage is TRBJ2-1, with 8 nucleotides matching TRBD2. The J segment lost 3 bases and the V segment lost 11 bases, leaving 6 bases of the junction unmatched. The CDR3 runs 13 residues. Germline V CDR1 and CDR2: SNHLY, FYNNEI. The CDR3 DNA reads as TGTGCCGTTCTTGGGACTAGCTACAATGAGCAGTTCTTC. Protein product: CAVLGTSYNEQFF.

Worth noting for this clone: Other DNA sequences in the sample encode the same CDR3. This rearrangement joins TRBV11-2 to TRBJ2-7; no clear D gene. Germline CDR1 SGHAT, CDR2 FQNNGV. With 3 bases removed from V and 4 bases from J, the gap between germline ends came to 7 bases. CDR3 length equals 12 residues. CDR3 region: CASSFLTYEQYF. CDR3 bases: TGTGCCAGCAGCTTTTTGACATACGAGCAGTACTTC.

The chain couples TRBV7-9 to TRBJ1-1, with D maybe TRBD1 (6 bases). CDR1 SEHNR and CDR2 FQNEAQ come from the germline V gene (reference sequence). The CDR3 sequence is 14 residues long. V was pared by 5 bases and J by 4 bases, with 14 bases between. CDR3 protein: CASSPKGGGTEAFF. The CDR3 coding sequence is TGTGCCAGCAGCCCGAAGGGGGGCGGCACTGAAGCTTTCTTT.

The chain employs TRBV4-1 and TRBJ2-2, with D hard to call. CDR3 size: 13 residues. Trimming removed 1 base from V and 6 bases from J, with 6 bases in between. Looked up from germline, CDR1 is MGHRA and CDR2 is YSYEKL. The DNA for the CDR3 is TGCGCCAGCAGCCAAGTTGTTTCCGGGGAGCTGTTTTTT. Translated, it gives CASSQVVSGELFF.

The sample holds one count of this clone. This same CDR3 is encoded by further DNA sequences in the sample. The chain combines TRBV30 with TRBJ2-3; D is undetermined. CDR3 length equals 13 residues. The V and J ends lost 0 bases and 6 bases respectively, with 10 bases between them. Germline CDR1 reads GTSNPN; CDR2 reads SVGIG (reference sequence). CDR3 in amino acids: CAWSVQPGDTQYF. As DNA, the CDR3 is TGTGCCTGGAGTGTACAGCCCGGGGATACGCAGTATTTT. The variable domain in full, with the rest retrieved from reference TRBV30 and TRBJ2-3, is SQTIHQWPATLVQPVGSPLSLECTVEGTSNPNLYWYRQAAGRGLQLLFYSVGIGQISSEVPQNLSASRPQDRQFILSSKKLLLSDSGFYLCAWSVQPGDTQYFGPGTRLTVL.

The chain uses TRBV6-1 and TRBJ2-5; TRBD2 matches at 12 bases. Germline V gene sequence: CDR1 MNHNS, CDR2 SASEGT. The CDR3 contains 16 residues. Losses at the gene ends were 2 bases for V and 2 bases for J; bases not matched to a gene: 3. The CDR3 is CASSERLAGEQETQYF. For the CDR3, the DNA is TGTGCCAGCAGTGAAAGACTAGCGGGGGAACAAGAGACCCAGTACTTC.

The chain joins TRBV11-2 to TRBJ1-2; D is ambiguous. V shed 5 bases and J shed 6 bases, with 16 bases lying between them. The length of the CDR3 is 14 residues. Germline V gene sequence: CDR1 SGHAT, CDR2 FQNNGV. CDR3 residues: CASSRPGGGDGYTF. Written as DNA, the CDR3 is TGTGCCAGCAGCCGACCTGGTGGCGGGGATGGCTACACCTTC.

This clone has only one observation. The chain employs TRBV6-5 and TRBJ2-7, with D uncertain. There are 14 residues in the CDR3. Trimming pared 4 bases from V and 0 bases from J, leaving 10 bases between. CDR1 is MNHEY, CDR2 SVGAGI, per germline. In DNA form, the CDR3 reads TGTGCCAGCAGTTCTCCGGGCCCCTCCTACGAGCAGTACTTC. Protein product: CASSSPGPSYEQYF.

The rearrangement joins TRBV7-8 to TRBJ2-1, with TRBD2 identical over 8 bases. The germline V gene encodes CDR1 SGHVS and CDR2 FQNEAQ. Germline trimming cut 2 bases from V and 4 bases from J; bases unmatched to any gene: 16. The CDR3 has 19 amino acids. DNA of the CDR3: TGTGCCAGCAGCTTATCGAACATGGAGGCGGGAGGAACTTACAATGAGCAGTTCTTC. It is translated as CASSLSNMEAGGTYNEQFF.

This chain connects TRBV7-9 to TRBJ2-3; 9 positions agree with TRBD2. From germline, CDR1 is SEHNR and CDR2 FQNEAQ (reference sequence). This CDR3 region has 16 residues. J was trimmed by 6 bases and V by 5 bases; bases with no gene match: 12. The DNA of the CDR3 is TGTGCCAGCAGCACCCCGACGGGGCGGGAGGGGGATACGCAGTATTTT. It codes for CASSTPTGREGDTQYF.

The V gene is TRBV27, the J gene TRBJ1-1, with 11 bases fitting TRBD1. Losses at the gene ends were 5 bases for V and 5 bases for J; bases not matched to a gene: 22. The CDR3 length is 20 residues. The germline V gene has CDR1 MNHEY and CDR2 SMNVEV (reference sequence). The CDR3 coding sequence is TGTGCCAGCAGTCCGCGTTACCCATTGTCCACGGGACAGGGGGGGACTGAAGCTTTCTTT. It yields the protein CASSPRYPLSTGQGGTEAFF.

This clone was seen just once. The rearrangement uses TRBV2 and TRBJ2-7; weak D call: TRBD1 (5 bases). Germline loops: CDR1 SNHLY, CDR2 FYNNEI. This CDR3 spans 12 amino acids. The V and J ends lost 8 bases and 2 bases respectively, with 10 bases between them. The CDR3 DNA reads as TGTGCCAGCGCTGACAGACCCTACGAGCAGTACTTC. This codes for CASADRPYEQYF.

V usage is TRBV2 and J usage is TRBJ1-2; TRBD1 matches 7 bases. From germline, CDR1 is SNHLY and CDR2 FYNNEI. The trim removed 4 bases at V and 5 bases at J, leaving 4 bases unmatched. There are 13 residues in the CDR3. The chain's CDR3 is CASSGAQGYGYTF. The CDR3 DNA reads TGTGCCAGCAGTGGTGCACAGGGGTATGGCTACACCTTC.

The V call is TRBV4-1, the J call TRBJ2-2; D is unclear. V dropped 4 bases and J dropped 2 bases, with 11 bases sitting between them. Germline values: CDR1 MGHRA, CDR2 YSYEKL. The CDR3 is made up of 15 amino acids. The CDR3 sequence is CASSPPDGNTGELFF. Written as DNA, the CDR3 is TGCGCCAGCAGCCCTCCCGACGGTAACACCGGGGAGCTGTTTTTT.

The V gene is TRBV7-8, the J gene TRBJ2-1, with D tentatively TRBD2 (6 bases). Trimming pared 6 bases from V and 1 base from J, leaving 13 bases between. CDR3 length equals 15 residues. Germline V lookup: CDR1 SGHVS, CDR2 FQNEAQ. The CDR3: CASSRAGTSYNEQFF. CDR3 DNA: TGTGCCAGCAGTCGAGCCGGGACTTCCTACAATGAGCAGTTCTTC. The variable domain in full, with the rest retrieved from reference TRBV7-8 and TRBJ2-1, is GAGVSQSPRYKVAKRGQDVALRCDPISGHVSLFWYQQALGQGPEFLTYFQNEAQLDKSGLPSDRFFAERPEGSVSTLKIQRTQQEDSAVYLCASSRAGTSYNEQFFGPGTRLTVL.

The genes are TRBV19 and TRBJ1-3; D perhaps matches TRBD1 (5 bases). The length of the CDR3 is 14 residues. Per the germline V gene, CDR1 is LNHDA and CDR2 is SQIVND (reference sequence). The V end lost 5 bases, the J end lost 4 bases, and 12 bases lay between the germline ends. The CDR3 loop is CASSPRTLGNTIYF. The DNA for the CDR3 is TGTGCCAGTAGTCCTAGGACACTAGGAAACACCATATATTTT.

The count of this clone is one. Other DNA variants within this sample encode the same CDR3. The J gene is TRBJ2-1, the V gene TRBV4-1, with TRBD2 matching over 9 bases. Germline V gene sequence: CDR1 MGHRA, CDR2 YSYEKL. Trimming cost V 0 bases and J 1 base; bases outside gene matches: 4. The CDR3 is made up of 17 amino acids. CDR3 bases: TGCGCCAGCAGCCAAGATGCTAGCGGGGTTTCCTACAATGAGCAGTTCTTC. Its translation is CASSQDASGVSYNEQFF.

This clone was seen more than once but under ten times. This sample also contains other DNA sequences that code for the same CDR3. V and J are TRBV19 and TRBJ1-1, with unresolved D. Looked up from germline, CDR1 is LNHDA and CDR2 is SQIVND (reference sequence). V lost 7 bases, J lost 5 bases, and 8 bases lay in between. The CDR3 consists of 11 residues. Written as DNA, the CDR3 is TGTGCCAGTACCCCGGGGACTGAAGCTTTCTTT. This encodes CASTPGTEAFF. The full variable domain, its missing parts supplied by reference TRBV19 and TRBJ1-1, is DGGITQSPKYLFRKEGQNVTLSCEQNLNHDAMYWYRQDPGQGLRLIYYSQIVNDFQKGDIAEGYSVSREKKESFPLTVTSAQKNPTAFYLCASTPGTEAFFGQGTRLTVV.